These 2 T cell receptor beta chains came from one sample sequenced in a study of blood T cell repertoires in COVID-19. Some clones are missing from TCRdb's copy, which holds only in-frame ones; the method was immunoSEQ multiplex PCR. The sample holds 250,000 to 350,000 clones, approximately 88% seen once. The sample comprised PBMCs or T cells enriched from blood (not recorded which). Receptor source: a woman aged 40 to 50 who had recovered from COVID-19.

This clone was recorded only once. This chain uses TRBV16 with TRBJ2-1, with TRBD2 as a possible D gene (5 bases). V was trimmed by 3 bases and J by 5 bases, leaving 8 bases between them. CDR1 is KGHSY and CDR2 is FQNENV in the germline V gene. CDR3 length: 13 amino acids. The CDR3 DNA is TGTGCCAGCAGCCAGGGAGCCCACAATGAGCAGTTCTTC. Protein product: CASSQGAHNEQFF.

V usage is TRBV12-5 and J usage is TRBJ1-1, with a tentative D call TRBD1 (6 bases). V was shortened by 7 bases and J by 3 bases, with 18 bases between the two germline ends. This CDR3 region has 15 residues. Germline-derived CDR1 and CDR2 are LGHNT and FRNRAP. CDR3 region: CASVPGGEGDTEAFF. CDR3 sequence (DNA): TGTGCTAGTGTACCGGGGGGCGAAGGGGACACTGAAGCTTTCTTT. The variable domain in full, with the rest retrieved from reference TRBV12-5 and TRBJ1-1, is DARVTQTPRHKVTEMGQEVTMRCQPILGHNTVFWYRQTMMQGLELLAYFRNRAPLDDSGMPKDRFSAEMPDATLATLKIQPSEPRDSAVYFCASVPGGEGDTEAFFGQGTRLTVV.